The 18 T cell receptor beta chains given below trace back to one sample, sequenced in a study of blood T cells in healthy people across ages. Using a J-beta primer mix together with a sample-barcoded 5' primer, a second PCR was run for roughly 6 to 11 cycles. TCRdb processed the 5' RACE reads anew with MiXCR; each CDR3 protein has one entry. The table lists about 1.6 million distinct CDR3 sequences, roughly 30% of them singletons, with 11% in the top ten. Sequencing was carried out using blood. These receptors all stem from a young woman in good health.

The chain uses TRBV6-6 and TRBJ2-4; no definite D call. Trimming pared 3 bases from V and 0 bases from J, leaving 12 bases between. The CDR3 contains 16 residues. Looked up from germline, CDR1 is MNHNY and CDR2 is SVGAGI (reference sequence). The CDR3 is CASSYSNAVAKNIQYF. CDR3 DNA: TGTGCCAGCAGTTATAGTAACGCGGTAGCCAAAAACATTCAGTACTTC.

CDR3 in DNA: TGTGCCAGCAGCCACGTCTGGGGGACGGGCACAGATACGCAGTATTTT. The encoded protein is CASSHVWGTGTDTQYF. This rearrangement joins TRBV11-1 to TRBJ2-3, with D possibly being TRBD1 or TRBD2 (5 bases each). The CDR3 is 16 residues long. CDR1 is SGHAT and CDR2 is FQDESV in the germline V gene (reference sequence). V was cut by 5 bases and J by 1 base, with 16 bases left in between.

This clonotype was seen repeatedly, ten times or more. This sequence joins TRBV7-9 and TRBJ2-7; perhaps D is TRBD1 or TRBD2 (6 bases each). CDR1 SEHNR and CDR2 FQNEAQ come from the germline V gene (reference sequence). Between the trimmed V and J ends, which lost 6 bases and 4 bases, there was a span of 16 bases. The length of the CDR3 is 14 residues. In DNA, the CDR3 is TGTGCCAGCAGACTGGCCAGGGGACTTTACGAGCAGTACTTC. This encodes CASRLARGLYEQYF.

The V and J genes are TRBV2 and TRBJ1-5; 10 bases line up with TRBD1. V gave up 4 bases and J gave up 5 bases; unmatched junction bases: 8. Germline V gene sequence: CDR1 SNHLY, CDR2 FYNNEI. The CDR3 has 16 amino acids. In DNA form, the CDR3 reads TGTGCCAGCAGTGGGGGCTCGGGACAGGGGTATCAGCCCCAGCATTTT. It codes for CASSGGSGQGYQPQHF.

This clonotype has more than one count but fewer than ten. The chain combines TRBV20-1 with TRBJ2-3, with D perhaps TRBD2 (6 bases). Germline loops: CDR1 DFQATT, CDR2 SNEGSKA (reference sequence). The germline V and J ends were trimmed by 6 bases and 0 bases, with 16 bases remaining between them. CDR3 length: 15 amino acids. For the CDR3, the DNA is TGCAGTGCGCCCCTTGGCGGGGCTAGCACAGATACGCAGTATTTT. Translating gives CSAPLGGASTDTQYF.

This clonotype was detected a few times. The gene calls are TRBV6-6 and TRBJ2-7; D gene unclear. In germline, CDR1 is MNHNY, CDR2 SVGAGI (reference sequence). The CDR3 is made up of 16 amino acids. V dropped 2 bases and J dropped 6 bases, with 20 bases sitting between them. DNA of the CDR3: TGTGCCAGCAGTTACGGCTCCGTTGGTATATATAGCGAGCAGTACTTC. This gives the protein CASSYGSVGIYSEQYF.

The chain recombines TRBV15 with TRBJ2-1; D is possibly TRBD1 (6 bases). The CDR3 is 14 residues long. Trimming stripped 3 bases from V and 7 bases from J, with 13 bases between. Looked up from germline, CDR1 is LNHNV and CDR2 is YYDKDF (reference sequence). The CDR3: CATSSLSTGNEQFF. CDR3 nucleotide sequence: TGTGCCACCAGCAGCTTATCCACAGGGAATGAGCAGTTCTTC.

J is TRBJ2-7 and V is TRBV20-1; 8 positions agree with TRBD2. Trimming at V came to 4 bases and at J to 4 bases, leaving 6 bases not matched to a gene. The length of the CDR3 is 13 residues. Looked up from germline, CDR1 is DFQATT and CDR2 is SNEGSKA (reference sequence). The CDR3 sequence is CSANSGDTYEQYF. Written as DNA, the CDR3 is TGCAGTGCTAATAGCGGGGATACTTACGAGCAGTACTTC.

The rearrangement joins TRBV20-1 to TRBJ2-2; the D gene is possibly TRBD2 (5 bases). The V end lost 4 bases, the J end lost 4 bases, and 13 bases lay between the germline ends. CDR3 length: 14 residues. Germline CDR1 is DFQATT and CDR2 is SNEGSKA (reference sequence). The CDR3: CSAMLGGVTGELFF. CDR3 sequence (DNA): TGCAGTGCTATGCTTGGAGGAGTCACCGGGGAGCTGTTTTTT.

The chain combines TRBV11-2 with TRBJ2-1; the match to TRBD1 covers 8 bases. The V gene's germline CDR1 is SGHAT and CDR2 FQNNGV. The CDR3 sequence is 14 residues long. Trimming at V came to 4 bases and at J to 7 bases, leaving 6 bases not matched to a gene. This chain's CDR3 is CASSYLRGRNEQFF. The CDR3, as DNA: TGTGCCAGCAGCTACCTCAGGGGGCGGAATGAGCAGTTCTTC.

This clonotype is a singleton in its sample. The V and J genes are TRBV3-1 and TRBJ2-1; a weak D match, TRBD2 (6 bases). Germline CDR1 and CDR2: LGHDT and YNNKEL (reference sequence). The CDR3 loop spans 14 amino acids. V was pared by 4 bases and J by 5 bases, with 12 bases between. DNA of the CDR3: TGTGCCAGCAGCCCCGGAGGGTTCAACAATGAGCAGTTCTTC. Amino acids: CASSPGGFNNEQFF.

The V gene is TRBV9, the J gene TRBJ2-2, with 8 bases identical to TRBD1. Trimming at V came to 4 bases and at J to 7 bases, leaving 12 bases not matched to a gene. Germline assignment: CDR1 SGDLS and CDR2 YYNGEE. The CDR3 totals 16 residues. This CDR3 reads CASSPKGQADGGELFF. CDR3 DNA sequence: TGTGCCAGCAGCCCAAAGGGACAGGCCGATGGCGGGGAGCTGTTTTTT.

The rearrangement joins TRBV28 to TRBJ2-7; 7 bases match TRBD2. CDR3 size: 15 residues. Germline values: CDR1 MDHEN, CDR2 SYDVKM. Trimming took 5 bases from V and 3 from J; bases not matched to a gene: 10. This CDR3 is CASSRSMGGYYEQYF. DNA for the CDR3: TGTGCCAGCAGTCGGTCGATGGGAGGGTACTACGAGCAGTACTTC.

The CDR3 DNA is TGTGCCACCAGTTCCGGGACAGATTACCAAGAGACCCAGTACTTC. The encoded protein is CATSSGTDYQETQYF. The gene calls are TRBV24-1 and TRBJ2-5; TRBD1 matches at 7 bases. With 6 bases clipped from V and 0 bases from J, the junction kept 6 bases outside the gene matches. Germline-derived CDR1 and CDR2 are KGHDR and SFDVKD. This CDR3 region has 15 residues.

About this clonotype: The junction shows a germline mismatch at one end, possibly a read error. The chain links TRBV9 to TRBJ2-7; 7 bases map to TRBD1. The germline CDR1 and CDR2 sequences are SGDLS and YYNGEE. This CDR3 comprises 13 residues. The CDR3 nucleotides are TGTGCCAACAGCGCAGGGGGTCCCTACGAGCAGTACTTC. Translating it yields CANSAGGPYEQYF.

The chain links TRBV11-2 to TRBJ1-2; the D is unclear. The CDR3 is 14 residues long. Trimming cost V 3 bases and J 8 bases, with 16 bases left between them. Germline values: CDR1 SGHAT, CDR2 FQNNGV. CDR3 bases: TGTGCCAGCAGCTTGTCGGACTTCCTCGGCGGCTACACCTTC. This translates into CASSLSDFLGGYTF.

This clonotype has ten or more counts. The DNA of the CDR3 is TGTGCCAGCAGCCAAGGTCAGAGTTCTGCGTCCGAGCAGTACTTC. This encodes CASSQGQSSASEQYF. This chain links TRBV4-2 with TRBJ2-5; D not certain. The DNA end lines up better with TRBJ2-7; the J call may be wrong. CDR1 LGHNA and CDR2 YNFKEQ come from the germline V gene. The CDR3 extends over 15 amino acids.

The V call is TRBV29-1, the J call TRBJ1-1; no definite D call. Germline CDR1 is SQVTM and CDR2 is ANQGSEA. The V end lost 1 base, the J end lost 10 bases, and 7 bases lay between the germline ends. CDR3 length: 10 residues. The CDR3 coding sequence is TGCAGCGTTGAAGTTCCGTCAGCTTTCTTT. Residues: CSVEVPSAFF.